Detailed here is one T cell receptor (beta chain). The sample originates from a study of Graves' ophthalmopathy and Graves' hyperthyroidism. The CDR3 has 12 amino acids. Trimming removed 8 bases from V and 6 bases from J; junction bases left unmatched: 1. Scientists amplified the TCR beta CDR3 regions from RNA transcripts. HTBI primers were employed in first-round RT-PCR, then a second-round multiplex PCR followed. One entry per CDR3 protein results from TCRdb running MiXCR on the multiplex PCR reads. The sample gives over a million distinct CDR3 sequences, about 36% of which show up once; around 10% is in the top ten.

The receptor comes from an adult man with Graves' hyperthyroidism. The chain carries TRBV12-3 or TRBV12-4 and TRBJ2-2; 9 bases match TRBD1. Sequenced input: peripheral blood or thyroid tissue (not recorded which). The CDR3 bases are TGTGCCAGCGGGACAGGGCCCGGGGAGCTGTTTTTT. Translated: CASGTGPGELFF.